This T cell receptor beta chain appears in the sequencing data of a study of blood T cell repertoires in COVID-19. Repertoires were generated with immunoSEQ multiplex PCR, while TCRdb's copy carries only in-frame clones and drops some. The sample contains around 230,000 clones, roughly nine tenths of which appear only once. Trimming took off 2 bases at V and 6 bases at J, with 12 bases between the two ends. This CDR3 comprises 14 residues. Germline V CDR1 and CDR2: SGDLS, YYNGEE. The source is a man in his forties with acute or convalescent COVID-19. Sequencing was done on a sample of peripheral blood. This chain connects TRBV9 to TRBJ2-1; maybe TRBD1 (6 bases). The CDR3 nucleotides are TGTGCCAGCAGCGTGACAGGTACCAGCAATGAGCAGTTCTTC. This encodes CASSVTGTSNEQFF.